These 2 T cell receptor beta chains share one sample of origin, sequenced in a study of regulatory T cells. General observations from the study: Hydrophobic residues at CDR3 positions 6 and 7 were enriched in conventional CD4+ T cells of CD3G-deficient patients.

The PCR used 52 TRBV and 13 TRBJ primers. Using immunoSEQ multiplex PCR, the repertoire was profiled, and TCRdb retains in-frame clones only, with some absent. The top ten clones hold 2% to 3% of a sample with roughly 32,000 clones, approximately 89% of them seen once. These TCRs are of unknown antigen specificity. The sample taken for sequencing was conventional CD4+ T cells sorted from blood. The receptors were sampled from a person under 35 with CD3G deficiency.

This chain connects TRBV18 to TRBJ1-5; D not certain. Looked up from germline, CDR1 is KGHSH and CDR2 is LQKENI. The CDR3 is 14 amino acids. V gave up 0 bases and J gave up 8 bases, with 11 bases separating them. The CDR3 sequence is CASSPPDPREPQHF. DNA for the CDR3: TGTGCCAGCTCACCACCGGATCCTAGGGAGCCCCAGCATTTT.

This clone has a handful of counts. This chain joins TRBV6-1 and TRBJ1-2; D unclear. Trimming shortened V by 3 bases and J by 7 bases, and 12 bases separated the two germline ends. Germline CDR1 and CDR2: MNHNS and SASEGT. This CDR3 is 13 amino acids long. The CDR3 nucleotides are TGTGCCAGCAGTGAGAGGTCGTTGGGTGGCTACACCTTC. Translation: CASSERSLGGYTF.